This TCR beta chain is from a study of cytomegalovirus exposure and HLA in healthy donors. Turning to the study itself: Researchers found that just over 80% of over 350 genotyped donors fell within the Caucasian-associated ancestry cluster.

Remarks on this clone: What it binds is unknown.

Findings and caveats of the study: Associated with cytomegalovirus, according to the listing, were 150 to 200 TCR beta chains.

Use of 60 Vbeta and 13 Jbeta primers characterized the PCR. The assay was immunoSEQ multiplex PCR, and TCRdb's table has in-frame clones only and misses some. Its clone listing holds roughly 140,000 clones. The sequence was obtained from a male donor in good health and CMV-seronegative. Sequencing was performed on PBMCs.

Here the CDR3 DNA reads TGTGCCAGCAGCCGGACTAGCGGGGGGAATGAGCAGTTCTTC. The encoded protein is CASSRTSGGNEQFF. The chain uses TRBV4-2 and TRBJ2-1; 14 nucleotides line up with TRBD2. Germline CDR1 and CDR2: LGHNA and YNFKEQ. V dropped 4 bases and J dropped 7; count of bases not matched to a gene: 0. The length of the CDR3 is 14 residues.